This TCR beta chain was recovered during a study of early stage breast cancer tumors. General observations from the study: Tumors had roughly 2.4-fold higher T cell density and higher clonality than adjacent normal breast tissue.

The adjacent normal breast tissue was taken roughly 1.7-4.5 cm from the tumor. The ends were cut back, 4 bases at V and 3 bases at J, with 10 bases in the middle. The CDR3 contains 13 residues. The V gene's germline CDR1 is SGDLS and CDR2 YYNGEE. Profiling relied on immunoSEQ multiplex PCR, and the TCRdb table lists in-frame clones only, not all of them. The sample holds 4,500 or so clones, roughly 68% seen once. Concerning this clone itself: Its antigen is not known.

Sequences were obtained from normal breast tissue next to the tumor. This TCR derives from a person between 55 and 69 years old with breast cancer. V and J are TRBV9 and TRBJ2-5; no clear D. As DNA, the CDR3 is TGTGCCAGCAGCAGAGTTGGGGAAGAGACCCAGTACTTC. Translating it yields CASSRVGEETQYF. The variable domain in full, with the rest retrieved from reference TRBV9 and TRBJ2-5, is DSGVTQTPKHLITATGQRVTLRCSPRSGDLSVYWYQQSLDQGLQFLIQYYNGEERAKGNILERFSAQQFPDLHSELNLSSLELGDSALYFCASSRVGEETQYFGPGTRLLVL.